A selection of T cell receptor beta chains follows, all from one sample in a study of cytomegalovirus exposure and HLA in healthy donors. Assay used: immunoSEQ multiplex PCR; TCRdb lists only in-frame clones, some missing. The sample yields under 110,000 clones, roughly three quarters seen once. Sample: PBMCs. The receptors here all came from a middle-aged man in good health and CMV-seronegative. The CDR3 runs from the conserved cysteine through the conserved F or W.

J gene | V gene | CDR3 protein
TRBJ2-5 | TRBV4-1 | CASSPTGPETQYF
TRBJ2-2 | TRBV11-2 | CASSFIMANTGELFF
NA | TRBV5-8 | CASSRVQGPYEQYF
TRBJ2-3 | TRBV15 | CATSNDREYTQYF
TRBJ2-5 | TRBV7-8 | CASSSRTSGGSETQYF
TRBJ1-2 | TRBV5-1 | CASSVHGGNGYTF
TRBJ2-3 | TRBV7-8 | CASSLGQVSGTQYF
TRBJ2-3 | TRBV25-1 | CASSEYGTGQSDTQYF
TRBJ1-2 | TRBV7-2 | CASSSTLGQQQYSNYGYTF
TRBJ1-1 | TRBV2 | CASSLSLNTEAFF
TRBJ1-2 | TRBV18 | CASSPPARGHGYTF
TRBJ2-3 | TRBV4-3 | CASSQSRGDTQYF
TRBJ2-5 | TRBV29-1 | CSVERLVQGQETQYF
TRBJ1-6 | TRBV5-8 | CASSPTGAWVHNSPLHF
TRBJ2-5 | TRBV18 | CASARQGRQETQYF